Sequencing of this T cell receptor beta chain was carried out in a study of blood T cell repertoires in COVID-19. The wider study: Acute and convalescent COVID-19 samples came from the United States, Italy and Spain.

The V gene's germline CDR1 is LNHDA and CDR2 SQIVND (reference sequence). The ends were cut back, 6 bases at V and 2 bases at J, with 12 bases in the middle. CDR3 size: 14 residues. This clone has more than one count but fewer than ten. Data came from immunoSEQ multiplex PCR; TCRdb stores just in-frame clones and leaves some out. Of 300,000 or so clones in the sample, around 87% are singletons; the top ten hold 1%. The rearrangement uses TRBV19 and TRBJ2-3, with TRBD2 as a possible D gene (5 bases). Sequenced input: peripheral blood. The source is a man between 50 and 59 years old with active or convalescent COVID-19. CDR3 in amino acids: CASSDYLYTDTQYF. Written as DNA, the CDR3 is TGTGCCAGTAGCGACTATCTCTACACAGATACGCAGTATTTT.